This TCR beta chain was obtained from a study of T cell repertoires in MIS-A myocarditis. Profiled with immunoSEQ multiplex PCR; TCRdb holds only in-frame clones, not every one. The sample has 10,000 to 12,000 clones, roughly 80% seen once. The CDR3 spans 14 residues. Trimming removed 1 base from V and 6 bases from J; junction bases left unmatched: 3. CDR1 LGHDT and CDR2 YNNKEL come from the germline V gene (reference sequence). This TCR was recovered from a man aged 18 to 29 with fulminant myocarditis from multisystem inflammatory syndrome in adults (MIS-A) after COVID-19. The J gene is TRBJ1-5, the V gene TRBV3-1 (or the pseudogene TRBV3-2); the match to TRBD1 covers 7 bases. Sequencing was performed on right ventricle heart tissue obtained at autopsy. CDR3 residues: CASSQGYRGQPQHF. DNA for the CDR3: TGTGCCAGCAGCCAAGGGTACAGGGGTCAGCCCCAGCATTTT.